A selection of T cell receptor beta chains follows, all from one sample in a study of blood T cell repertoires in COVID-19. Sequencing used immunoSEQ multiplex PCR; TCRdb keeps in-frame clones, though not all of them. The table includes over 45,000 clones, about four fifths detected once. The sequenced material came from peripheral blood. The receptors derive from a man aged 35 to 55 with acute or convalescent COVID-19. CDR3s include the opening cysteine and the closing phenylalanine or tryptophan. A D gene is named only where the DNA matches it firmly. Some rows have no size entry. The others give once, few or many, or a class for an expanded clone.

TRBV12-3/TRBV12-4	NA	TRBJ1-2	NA	CASSLARGYGYTF	TGTGCCAGCAGTTTAGCCAGGGGCTATGGCTACACCTTC
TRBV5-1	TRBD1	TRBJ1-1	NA	CASSLALPGTGMNTEAFF	TGCGCCAGCAGCTTGGCTCTTCCCGGGACAGGGATGAACACTGAAGCTTTCTTT
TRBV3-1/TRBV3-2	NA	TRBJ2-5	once	CASSQLVASRGTQYF	TGTGCCAGCAGCCAACTGGTGGCAAGTCGAGGGACCCAGTACTTC
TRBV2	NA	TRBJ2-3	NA	CASRQDTQYF	TGTGCCAGCAGACAAGATACGCAGTATTTT
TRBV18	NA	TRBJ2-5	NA	CASSPPAGETQYF	TGTGCCAGCTCGCCCCCCGCCGGGGAGACCCAGTACTTC
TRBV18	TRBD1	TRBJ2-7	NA	CASSPGQVSSYEQYF	TGTGCCAGCTCACCAGGACAGGTGAGCTCCTACGAGCAGTACTTC
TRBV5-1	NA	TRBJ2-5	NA	CASSLEGGGETQYF	TGCGCCAGCAGCTTGGAAGGGGGAGGGGAGACCCAGTACTTC
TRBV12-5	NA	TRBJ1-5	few	CASGFANQPQHF	TGTGCTAGTGGTTTCGCGAATCAGCCCCAGCATTTT
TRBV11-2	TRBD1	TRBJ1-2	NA	CASSLPTGDGYTF	TGTGCCAGCAGCTTACCCACAGGGGATGGCTACACCTTC
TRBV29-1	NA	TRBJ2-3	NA	CSAAPGRSTDTQYF	TGCAGCGCCGCCCCCGGTCGTAGCACAGATACGCAGTATTTT
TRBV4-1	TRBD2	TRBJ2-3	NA	CASSLAGGLSSADTQYF	TGCGCCAGCAGCTTAGCGGGGGGGCTGTCAAGTGCAGATACGCAGTATTTT
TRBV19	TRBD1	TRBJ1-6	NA	CASSLGQGSSPLHF	TGTGCCAGTAGTTTGGGACAGGGGTCTTCACCCCTCCACTTT
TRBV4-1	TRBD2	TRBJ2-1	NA	CASSQELAGGYEQFF	TGCGCCAGCAGCCAAGAACTAGCGGGGGGGTATGAGCAGTTCTTC
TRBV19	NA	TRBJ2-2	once	CASSIDSGANTGELFF	TGTGCCAGTAGTATAGATTCAGGCGCGAACACCGGGGAGCTGTTTTTT
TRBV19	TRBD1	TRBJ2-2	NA	CASRQGLWTGELFF	TGTGCCAGCAGACAGGGTCTTTGGACCGGGGAGCTGTTTTTT
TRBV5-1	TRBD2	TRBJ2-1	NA	CASSRTGTSNEQFF	TGCGCCAGCAGCCGCACCGGGACTAGCAATGAGCAGTTCTTC
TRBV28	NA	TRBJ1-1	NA	CASSSWRNTEAFF	TGTGCCAGCAGTTCCTGGAGGAACACTGAAGCTTTCTTT
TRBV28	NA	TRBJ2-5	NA	CASSLTGTQETQYF	TGTGCCAGCAGTTTAACAGGGACCCAAGAGACCCAGTACTTC
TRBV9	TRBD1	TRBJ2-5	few	CASSVKRGREETQYF	TGTGCCAGCAGCGTAAAAAGGGGGCGTGAAGAGACCCAGTACTTC
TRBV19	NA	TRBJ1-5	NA	CASSPPRQPQHF	TGTGCCAGTAGTCCCCCCCGTCAGCCCCAGCATTTT
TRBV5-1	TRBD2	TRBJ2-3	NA	CASSLAGTSGTDTQYF	TGCGCCAGCAGCTTGGCGGGGACTAGCGGCACAGATACGCAGTATTTT
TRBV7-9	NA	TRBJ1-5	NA	CASSPLPDTQPQHF	TGTGCCAGCAGCCCCCTACCAGACACGCAGCCCCAGCATTTT
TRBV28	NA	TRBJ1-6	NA	CASSLTTTGPNSPLHF	TGTGCCAGCAGCCTGACGACAACAGGACCTAATTCACCCCTCCACTTT
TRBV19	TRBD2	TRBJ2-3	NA	CASSIRLAGGPSTDTQYF	TGTGCCAGTAGTATAAGACTAGCGGGGGGACCCAGCACAGATACGCAGTATTTT
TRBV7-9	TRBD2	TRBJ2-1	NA	CASSSNYTSASYNEQFF	TGTGCCAGCAGCTCGAACTATACTAGCGCCTCCTACAATGAGCAGTTCTTC
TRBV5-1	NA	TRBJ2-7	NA	CASSLVSTTEQYF	TGCGCCAGCAGCTTGGTTAGTACTACCGAGCAGTACTTC
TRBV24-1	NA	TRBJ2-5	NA	CATSDWGLGRQETQYF	TGTGCCACCAGTGATTGGGGGCTCGGCAGGCAAGAGACCCAGTACTTC
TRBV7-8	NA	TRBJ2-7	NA	CASSSLKQGTEQYF	TGTGCCAGCAGCTCCTTAAAACAGGGAACCGAGCAGTACTTC
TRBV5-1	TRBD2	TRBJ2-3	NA	CASSLGATSGGADTQYF	TGCGCCAGCAGCTTGGGGGCGACTAGCGGGGGGGCAGATACGCAGTATTTT
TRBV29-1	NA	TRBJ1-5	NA	CSVAGTIDQPQHF	TGCAGCGTTGCCGGGACAATCGATCAGCCCCAGCATTTT
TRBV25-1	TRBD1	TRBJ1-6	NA	CASSGQYNSPLHF	TGTGCCAGCTCGGGACAGTATAATTCACCCCTCCACTTT
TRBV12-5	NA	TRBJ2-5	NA	CASGLLEETQYF	TGTGCTAGTGGTTTGCTTGAAGAGACCCAGTACTTC
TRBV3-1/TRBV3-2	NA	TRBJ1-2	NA	CASSQERGRGRYGYTF	TGTGCCAGCAGCCAAGAACGAGGGCGCGGGCGATATGGCTACACCTTC
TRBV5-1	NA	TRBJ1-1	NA	CASSLYRNTEAFF	TGCGCCAGCAGCTTGTATCGGAACACTGAAGCTTTCTTT
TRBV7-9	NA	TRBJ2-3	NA	CASRPDGSTDTQYF	TGTGCCAGCAGGCCCGACGGGAGCACAGATACGCAGTATTTT
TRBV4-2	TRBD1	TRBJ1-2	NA	CASSPSDRGHGYTF	TGTGCCAGCAGCCCCTCGGACAGGGGGCACGGCTACACCTTC
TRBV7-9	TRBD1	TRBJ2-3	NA	CASSLQGQATDTQYF	TGTGCCAGCAGCTTACAAGGACAGGCCACAGATACGCAGTATTTT
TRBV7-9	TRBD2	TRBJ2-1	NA	CASSPGTSRFF	TGTGCCAGCAGTCCCGGGACTAGCAGATTCTTC
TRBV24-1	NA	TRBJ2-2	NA	CATGDRSTGELFF	TGTGCCACCGGAGACAGGAGCACCGGGGAGCTGTTTTTT
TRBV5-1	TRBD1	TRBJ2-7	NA	CASSLDRVGEQYF	TGCGCCAGCAGTCTTGACAGGGTAGGCGAGCAGTACTTC
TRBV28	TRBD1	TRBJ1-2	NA	CASSYRDRDFYGYTF	TGTGCCAGCAGTTACCGGGACAGAGACTTCTATGGCTACACCTTC
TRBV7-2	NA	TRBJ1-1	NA	CASSLEAGIVSTEAFF	TGTGCCAGCAGCTTAGAGGCAGGGATCGTAAGCACTGAAGCTTTCTTT
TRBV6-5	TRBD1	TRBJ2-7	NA	CASSPGTGKFEQYF	TGTGCCAGCAGTCCCGGGACAGGGAAGTTCGAGCAGTACTTC
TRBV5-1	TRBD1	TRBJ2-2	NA	CASTKGQGEAGELFF	TGCGCCAGCACTAAGGGACAGGGTGAGGCCGGGGAGCTGTTTTTT
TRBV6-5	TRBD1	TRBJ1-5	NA	CASNAGTAGNQPQHF	TGTGCCAGCAACGCCGGGACAGCAGGCAATCAGCCCCAGCATTTT
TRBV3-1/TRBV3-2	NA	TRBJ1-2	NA	CASSQDSTVWDGYTF	TGTGCCAGCAGCCAAGATAGTACAGTGTGGGATGGCTACACCTTC
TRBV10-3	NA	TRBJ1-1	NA	CAISESRSTEAFF	TGTGCCATCAGTGAGTCTCGGTCAACTGAAGCTTTCTTT
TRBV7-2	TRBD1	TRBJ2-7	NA	CASSSGGTISYEQYF	TGTGCCAGCAGCTCAGGGGGTACAATCTCCTACGAGCAGTACTTC
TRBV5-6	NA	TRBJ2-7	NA	CASSLLRDFYEQYF	TGTGCCAGCAGTTTGCTTCGGGATTTCTACGAGCAGTACTTC
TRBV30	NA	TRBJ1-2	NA	CAWNRVLNYGYTF	TGTGCCTGGAACAGGGTACTTAACTATGGCTACACCTTC
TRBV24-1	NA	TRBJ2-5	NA	CATSDSGRDVKETQYF	TGTGCCACCAGTGATTCAGGACGGGATGTCAAAGAGACCCAGTACTTC
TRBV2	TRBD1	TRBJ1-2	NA	CASGRQGASNYGYTF	TGTGCCAGCGGTAGACAGGGGGCATCTAACTATGGCTACACCTTC
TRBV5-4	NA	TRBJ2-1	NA	CASSMGLSLNEQFF	TGTGCCAGCAGCATGGGACTTTCTCTCAATGAGCAGTTCTTC
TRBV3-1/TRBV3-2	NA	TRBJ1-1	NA	CASSLQGRGEAFF	TGTGCCAGCAGCCTCCAGGGGCGAGGTGAAGCTTTCTTT
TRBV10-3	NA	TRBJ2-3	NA	CAISEIRRGSTDTQYF	TGTGCCATCAGTGAGATTCGGCGGGGTTCCACAGATACGCAGTATTTT
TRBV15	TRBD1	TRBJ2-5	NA	CATSRGGTVQETQYF	TGTGCCACCAGCAGAGGGGGGACAGTTCAAGAGACCCAGTACTTC
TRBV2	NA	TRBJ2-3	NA	CASSDIGRITDTQYF	TGTGCCAGCAGTGATATAGGCAGGATCACAGATACGCAGTATTTT
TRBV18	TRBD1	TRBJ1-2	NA	CASSPLQGRNGYTF	TGTGCCAGCTCACCACTACAGGGGAGGAATGGCTACACCTTC
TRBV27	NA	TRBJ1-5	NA	CASSMGGHQPQHF	TGTGCCAGCAGTATGGGTGGGCATCAGCCCCAGCATTTT
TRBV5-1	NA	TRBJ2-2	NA	CASSPGQITGELFF	TGCGCCAGCAGCCCTGGACAGATCACCGGGGAGCTGTTTTTT